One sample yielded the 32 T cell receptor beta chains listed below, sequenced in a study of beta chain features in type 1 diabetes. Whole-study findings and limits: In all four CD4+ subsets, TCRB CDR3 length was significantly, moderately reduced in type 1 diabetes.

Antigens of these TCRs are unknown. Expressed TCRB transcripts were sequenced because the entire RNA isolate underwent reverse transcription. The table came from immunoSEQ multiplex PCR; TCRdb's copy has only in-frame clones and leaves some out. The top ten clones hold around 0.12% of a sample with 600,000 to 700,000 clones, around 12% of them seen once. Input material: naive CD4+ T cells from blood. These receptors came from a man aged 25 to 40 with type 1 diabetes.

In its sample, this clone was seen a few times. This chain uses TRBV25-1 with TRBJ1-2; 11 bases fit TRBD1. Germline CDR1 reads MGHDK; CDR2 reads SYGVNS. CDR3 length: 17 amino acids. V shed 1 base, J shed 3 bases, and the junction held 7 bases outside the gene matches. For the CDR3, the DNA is TGTGCCAGCAGTGAATCCGGGACAGGGGGTCGGCACTATGGCTACACCTTC. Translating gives CASSESGTGGRHYGYTF.

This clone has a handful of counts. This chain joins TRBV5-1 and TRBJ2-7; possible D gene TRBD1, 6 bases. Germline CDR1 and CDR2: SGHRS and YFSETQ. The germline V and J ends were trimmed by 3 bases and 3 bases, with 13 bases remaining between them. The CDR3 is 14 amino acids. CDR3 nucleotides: TGCGCCAGCAGCTGGGACATATCACGCTACGAGCAGTACTTC. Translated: CASSWDISRYEQYF. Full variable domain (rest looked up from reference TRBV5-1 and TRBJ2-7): KAGVTQTPRYLIKTRGQQVTLSCSPISGHRSVSWYQQTPGQGLQFLFEYFSETQRNKGNFPGRFSGRQFSNSRSEMNVSTLELGDSALYLCASSWDISRYEQYFGPGTRLTVT.

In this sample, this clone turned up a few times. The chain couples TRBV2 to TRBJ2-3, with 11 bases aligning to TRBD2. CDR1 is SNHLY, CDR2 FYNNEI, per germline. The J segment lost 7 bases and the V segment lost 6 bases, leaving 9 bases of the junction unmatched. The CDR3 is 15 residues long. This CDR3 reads CASSSGLAVLNTQYF. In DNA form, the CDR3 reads TGTGCCAGCAGCTCGGGACTAGCGGTCCTCAATACGCAGTATTTT.

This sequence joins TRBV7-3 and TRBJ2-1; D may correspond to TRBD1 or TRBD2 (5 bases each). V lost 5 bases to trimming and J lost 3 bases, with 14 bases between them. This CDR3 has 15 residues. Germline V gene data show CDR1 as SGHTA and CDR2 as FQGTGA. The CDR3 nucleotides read TGTGCCAGCAGCCCCTCCGGGACCATCTACAATGAGCAGTTCTTC. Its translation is CASSPSGTIYNEQFF.

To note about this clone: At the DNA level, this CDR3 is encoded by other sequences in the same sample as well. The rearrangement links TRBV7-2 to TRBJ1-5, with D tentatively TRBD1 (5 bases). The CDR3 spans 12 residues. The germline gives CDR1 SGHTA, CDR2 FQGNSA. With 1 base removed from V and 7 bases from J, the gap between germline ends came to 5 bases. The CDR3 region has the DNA TGTGCCAGCAGCTTAGGGGACCAGCCCCAGCATTTT. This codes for CASSLGDQPQHF.

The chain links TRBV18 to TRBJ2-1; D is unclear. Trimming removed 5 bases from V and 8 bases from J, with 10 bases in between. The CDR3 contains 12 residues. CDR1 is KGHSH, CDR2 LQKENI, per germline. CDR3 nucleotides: TGTGCCAGCTCATATGGCTGGGATGAGCAGTTCTTC. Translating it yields CASSYGWDEQFF.

CDR3 sequence reads: CASSIRQGADEQYF. Here the CDR3 DNA reads TGTGCCAGTAGTATTCGACAGGGGGCCGACGAGCAGTACTTC. The V call is TRBV19, the J call TRBJ2-7, with 10 bases matching TRBD1. After removal of 3 bases from V and 5 bases from J, the junction contained 4 bases not matched to a gene. The CDR3 totals 14 residues. Germline-derived CDR1 and CDR2 are LNHDA and SQIVND (reference sequence).

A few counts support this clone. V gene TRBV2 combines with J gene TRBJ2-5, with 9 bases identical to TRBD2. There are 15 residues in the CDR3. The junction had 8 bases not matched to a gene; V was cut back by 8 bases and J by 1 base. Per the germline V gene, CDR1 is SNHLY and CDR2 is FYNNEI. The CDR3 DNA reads TGTGCCAGCGAAGGTACTAGCGGGCTCCAAGAGACCCAGTACTTC. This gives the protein CASEGTSGLQETQYF.

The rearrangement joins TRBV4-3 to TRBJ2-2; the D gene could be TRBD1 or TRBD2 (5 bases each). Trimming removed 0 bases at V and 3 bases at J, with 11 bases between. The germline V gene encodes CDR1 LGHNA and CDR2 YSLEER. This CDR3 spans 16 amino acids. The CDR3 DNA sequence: TGCGCCAGCAGCCAAGATTACAGGCGGGACACCGGGGAGCTGTTTTTT. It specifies CASSQDYRRDTGELFF.

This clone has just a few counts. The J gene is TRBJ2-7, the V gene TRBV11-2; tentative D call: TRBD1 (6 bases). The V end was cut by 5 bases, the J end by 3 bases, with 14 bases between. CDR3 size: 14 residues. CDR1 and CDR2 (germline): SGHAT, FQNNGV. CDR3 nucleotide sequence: TGTGCCAGCAGCCCTAGGACAGCCAGCTACGAGCAGTACTTC. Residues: CASSPRTASYEQYF.

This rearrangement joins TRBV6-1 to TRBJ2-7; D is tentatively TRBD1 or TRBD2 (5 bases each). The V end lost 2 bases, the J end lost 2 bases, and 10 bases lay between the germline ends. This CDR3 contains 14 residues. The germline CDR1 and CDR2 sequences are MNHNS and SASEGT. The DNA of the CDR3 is TGTGCCAGCAGTGAATGGGGGATTGCCTACGAGCAGTACTTC. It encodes CASSEWGIAYEQYF.

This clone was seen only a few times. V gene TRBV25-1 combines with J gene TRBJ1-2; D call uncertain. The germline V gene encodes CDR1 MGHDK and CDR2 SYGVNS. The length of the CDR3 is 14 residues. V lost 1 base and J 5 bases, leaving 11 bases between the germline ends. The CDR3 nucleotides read TGTGCCAGCAGTGAATCGGTCGATCCTTATGGCTACACCTTC. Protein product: CASSESVDPYGYTF.

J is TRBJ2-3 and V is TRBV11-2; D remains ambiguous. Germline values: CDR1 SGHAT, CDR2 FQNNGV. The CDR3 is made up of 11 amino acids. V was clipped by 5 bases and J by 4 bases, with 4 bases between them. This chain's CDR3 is CASSPADTQYF. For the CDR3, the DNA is TGTGCCAGCAGCCCAGCAGATACGCAGTATTTT.

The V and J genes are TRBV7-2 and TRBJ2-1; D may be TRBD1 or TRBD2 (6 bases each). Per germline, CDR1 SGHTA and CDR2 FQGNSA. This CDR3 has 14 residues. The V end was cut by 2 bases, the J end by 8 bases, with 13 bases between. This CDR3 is CASSLTRGVDEQFF. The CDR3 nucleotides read TGTGCCAGCAGCTTAACGAGGGGGGTAGATGAGCAGTTCTTC.

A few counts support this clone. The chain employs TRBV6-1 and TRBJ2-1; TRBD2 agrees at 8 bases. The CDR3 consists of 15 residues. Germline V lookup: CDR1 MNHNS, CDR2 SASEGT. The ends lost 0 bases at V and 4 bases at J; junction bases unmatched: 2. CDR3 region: CASSEALAGYNEQFF. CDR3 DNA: TGTGCCAGCAGTGAAGCATTAGCGGGGTACAATGAGCAGTTCTTC.

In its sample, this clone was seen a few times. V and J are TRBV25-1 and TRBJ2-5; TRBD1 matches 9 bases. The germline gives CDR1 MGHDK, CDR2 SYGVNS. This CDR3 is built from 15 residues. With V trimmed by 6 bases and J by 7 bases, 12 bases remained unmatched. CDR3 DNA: TGTGCCAGCAGCCCCCCGGGACAGGGCTTTGGGACCCAGTACTTC. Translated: CASSPPGQGFGTQYF. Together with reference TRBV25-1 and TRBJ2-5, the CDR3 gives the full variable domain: EADIYQTPRYLVIGTGKKITLECSQTMGHDKMYWYQQDPGMELHLIHYSYGVNSTEKGDLSSESTVSRIRTEHFPLTLESARPSHTSQYLCASSPPGQGFGTQYFGPGTRLLVL.

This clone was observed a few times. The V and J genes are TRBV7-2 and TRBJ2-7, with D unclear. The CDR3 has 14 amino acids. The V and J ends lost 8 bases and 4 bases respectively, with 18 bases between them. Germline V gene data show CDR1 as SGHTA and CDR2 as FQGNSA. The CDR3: CASRLSPATYEQYF. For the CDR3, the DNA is TGTGCCAGCCGATTGTCCCCAGCGACGTACGAGCAGTACTTC.

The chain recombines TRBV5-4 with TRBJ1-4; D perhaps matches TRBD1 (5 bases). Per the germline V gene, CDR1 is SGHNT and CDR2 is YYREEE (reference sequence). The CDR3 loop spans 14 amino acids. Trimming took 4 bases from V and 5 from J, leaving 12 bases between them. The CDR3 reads CASSADRNNEKLFF. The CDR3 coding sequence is TGTGCCAGCAGCGCCGACAGAAACAATGAAAAACTGTTTTTT.

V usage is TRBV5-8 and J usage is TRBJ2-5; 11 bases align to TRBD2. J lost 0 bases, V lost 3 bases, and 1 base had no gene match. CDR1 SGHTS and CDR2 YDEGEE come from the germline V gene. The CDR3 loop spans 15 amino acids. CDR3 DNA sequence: TGTGCCAGCAGCTGGACTAGCGGGTACCAAGAGACCCAGTACTTC. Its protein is CASSWTSGYQETQYF.

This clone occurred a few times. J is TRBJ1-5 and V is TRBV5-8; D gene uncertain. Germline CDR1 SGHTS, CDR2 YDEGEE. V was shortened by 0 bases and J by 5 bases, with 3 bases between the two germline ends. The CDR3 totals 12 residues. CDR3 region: CASSLDDQPQHF. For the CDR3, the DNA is TGTGCCAGCAGCTTGGATGATCAGCCCCAGCATTTT.

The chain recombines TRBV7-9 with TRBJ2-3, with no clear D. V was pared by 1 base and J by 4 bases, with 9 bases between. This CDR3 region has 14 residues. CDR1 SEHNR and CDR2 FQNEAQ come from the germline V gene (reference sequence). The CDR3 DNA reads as TGTGCCAGCAGCTTAGACTCCTCCCCAGATACGCAGTATTTT. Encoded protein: CASSLDSSPDTQYF.

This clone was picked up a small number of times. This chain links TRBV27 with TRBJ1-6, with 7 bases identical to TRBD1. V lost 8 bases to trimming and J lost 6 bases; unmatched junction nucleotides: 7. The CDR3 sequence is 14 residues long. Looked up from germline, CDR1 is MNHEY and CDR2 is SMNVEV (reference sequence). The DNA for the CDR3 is TGTGCCAGCGGATCCGGGACAGTTAATTCACCCCTCCACTTT. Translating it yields CASGSGTVNSPLHF.

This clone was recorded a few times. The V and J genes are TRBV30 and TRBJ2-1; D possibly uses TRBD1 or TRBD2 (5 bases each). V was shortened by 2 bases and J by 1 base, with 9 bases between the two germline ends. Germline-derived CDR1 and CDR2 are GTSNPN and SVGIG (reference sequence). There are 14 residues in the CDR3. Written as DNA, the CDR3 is TGTGCCTGGAGTCTGGGGGTATCCTACAATGAGCAGTTCTTC. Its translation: CAWSLGVSYNEQFF.

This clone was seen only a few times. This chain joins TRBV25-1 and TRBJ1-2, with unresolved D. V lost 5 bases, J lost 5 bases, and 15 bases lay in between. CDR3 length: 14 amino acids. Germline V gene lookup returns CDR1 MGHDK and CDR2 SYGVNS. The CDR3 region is CASSSGLGIYGYTF. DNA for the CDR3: TGTGCCAGCAGTAGTGGGCTAGGGATTTATGGCTACACCTTC.

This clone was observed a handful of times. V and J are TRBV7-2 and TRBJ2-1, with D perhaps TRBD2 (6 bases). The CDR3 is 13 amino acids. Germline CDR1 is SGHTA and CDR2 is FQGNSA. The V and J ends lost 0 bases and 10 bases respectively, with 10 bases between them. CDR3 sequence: CASSLASAGEQFF. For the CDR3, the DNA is TGTGCCAGCAGCTTAGCCTCCGCGGGGGAGCAGTTCTTC.

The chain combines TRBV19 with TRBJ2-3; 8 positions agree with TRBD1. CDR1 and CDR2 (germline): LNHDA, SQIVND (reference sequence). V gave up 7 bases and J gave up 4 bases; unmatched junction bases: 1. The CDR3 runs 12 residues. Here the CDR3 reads CASKQGADTQYF. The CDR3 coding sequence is TGTGCCAGTAAACAGGGGGCAGATACGCAGTATTTT.

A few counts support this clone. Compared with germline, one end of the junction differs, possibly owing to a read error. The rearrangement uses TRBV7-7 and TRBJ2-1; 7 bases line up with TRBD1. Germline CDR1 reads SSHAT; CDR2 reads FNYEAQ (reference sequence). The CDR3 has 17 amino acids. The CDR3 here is CASSLALSGTAHNEQFF. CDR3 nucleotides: TGTGCTAGCAGCTTAGCCCTATCCGGGACAGCACACAATGAGCAGTTCTTC.

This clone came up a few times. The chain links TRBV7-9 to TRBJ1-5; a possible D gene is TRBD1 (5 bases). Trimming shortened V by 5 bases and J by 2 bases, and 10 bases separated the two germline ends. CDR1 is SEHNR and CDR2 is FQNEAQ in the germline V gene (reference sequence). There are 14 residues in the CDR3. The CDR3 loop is CASSRGSGNQPQHF. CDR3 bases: TGTGCCAGCAGCCGGGGGAGTGGCAATCAGCCCCAGCATTTT.

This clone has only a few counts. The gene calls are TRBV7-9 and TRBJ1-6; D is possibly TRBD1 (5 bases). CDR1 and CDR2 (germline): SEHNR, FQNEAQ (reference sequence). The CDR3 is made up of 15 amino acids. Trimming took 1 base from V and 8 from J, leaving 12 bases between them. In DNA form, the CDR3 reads TGTGCCAGCAGCTTAGTGGGGGGTAGGGATTCACCCCTCCACTTT. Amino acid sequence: CASSLVGGRDSPLHF.

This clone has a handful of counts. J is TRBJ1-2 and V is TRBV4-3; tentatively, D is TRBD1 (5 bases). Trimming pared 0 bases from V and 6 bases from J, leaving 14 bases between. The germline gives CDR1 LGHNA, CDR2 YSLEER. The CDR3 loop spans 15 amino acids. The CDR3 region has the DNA TGCGCCAGCAGCCAAGATCAGGGTTTACAGCATGGCTACACCTTC. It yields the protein CASSQDQGLQHGYTF.

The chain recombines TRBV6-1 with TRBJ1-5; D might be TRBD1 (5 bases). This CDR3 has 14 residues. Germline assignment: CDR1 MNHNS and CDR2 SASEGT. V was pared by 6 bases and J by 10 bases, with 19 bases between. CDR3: CASSPGTDSSPQHF. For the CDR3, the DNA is TGTGCCAGCAGCCCGGGGACGGACTCATCACCCCAGCATTTT.

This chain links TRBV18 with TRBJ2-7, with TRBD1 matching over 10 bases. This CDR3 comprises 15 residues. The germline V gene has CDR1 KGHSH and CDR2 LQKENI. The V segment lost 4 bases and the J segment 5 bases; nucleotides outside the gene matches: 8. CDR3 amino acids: CASSRTGQGDHEQYF. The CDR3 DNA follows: TGTGCCAGCTCACGTACAGGACAGGGGGATCACGAGCAGTACTTC.